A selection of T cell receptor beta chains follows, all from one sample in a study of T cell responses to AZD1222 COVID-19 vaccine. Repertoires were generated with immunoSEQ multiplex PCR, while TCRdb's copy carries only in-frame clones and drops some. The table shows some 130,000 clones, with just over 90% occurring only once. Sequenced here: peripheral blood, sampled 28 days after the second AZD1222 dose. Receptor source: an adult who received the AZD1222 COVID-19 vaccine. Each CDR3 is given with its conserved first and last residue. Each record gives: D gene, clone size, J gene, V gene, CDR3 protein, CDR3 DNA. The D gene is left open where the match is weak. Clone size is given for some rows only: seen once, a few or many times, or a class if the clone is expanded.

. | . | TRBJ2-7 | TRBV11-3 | CASSFGPVYEQYF | TGTGCCAGCAGCTTCGGGCCAGTTTACGAGCAGTACTTC
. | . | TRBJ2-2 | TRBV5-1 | CASSLPGAANTGELFF | TGCGCCAGCAGCTTGCCCGGGGCTGCGAACACCGGGGAGCTGTTTTTT
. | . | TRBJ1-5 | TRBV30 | CAWARTEDQPQHF | TGTGCCTGGGCCCGGACGGAAGATCAGCCCCAGCATTTT
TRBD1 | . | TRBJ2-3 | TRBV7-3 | CASSSTGTGDPTDTQYF | TGTGCCAGCAGCTCCACCGGGACAGGGGACCCCACAGATACGCAGTATTTT
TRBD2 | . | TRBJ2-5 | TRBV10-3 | CAIREAGGRETQYF | TGTGCCATCCGGGAAGCGGGAGGGCGGGAGACCCAGTACTTC
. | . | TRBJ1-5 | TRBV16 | CASSQFQPRAHYSNQPQHF | TGTGCCAGCAGCCAATTCCAACCCAGGGCACACTATAGCAATCAGCCCCAGCATTTT
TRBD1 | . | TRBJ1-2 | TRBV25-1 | CASSGLPGQGAVGYTF | TGTGCCAGCAGTGGGCTCCCGGGACAGGGGGCCGTTGGCTACACCTTC
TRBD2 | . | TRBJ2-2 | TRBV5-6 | CASSLETSGRWDTGELFF | TGTGCCAGCAGCTTGGAAACTAGCGGGAGATGGGACACCGGGGAGCTGTTTTTT
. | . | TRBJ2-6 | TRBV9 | CASSWRGRGANVLTF | TGTGCCAGCAGCTGGAGGGGGCGAGGGGCCAACGTCCTGACTTTC
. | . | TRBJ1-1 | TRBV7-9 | CASSLGQNTEAFF | TGTGCCAGCAGCTTAGGTCAGAACACTGAAGCTTTCTTT
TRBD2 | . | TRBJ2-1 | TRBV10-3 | CAIRNEGLAGYNEQFF | TGTGCCATCAGGAATGAGGGACTAGCGGGGTACAATGAGCAGTTCTTC
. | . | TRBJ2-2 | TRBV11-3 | CASSQNTGELFF | TGTGCCAGCAGCCAGAACACCGGGGAGCTGTTTTTT
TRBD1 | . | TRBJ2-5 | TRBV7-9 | CASSLAPGTGSETQYF | TGTGCCAGCAGCTTAGCCCCCGGGACAGGTAGCGAGACCCAGTACTTC
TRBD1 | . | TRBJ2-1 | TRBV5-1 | CASSLRTGDNEQFF | TGCGCCAGCAGCTTGAGGACAGGGGATAATGAGCAGTTCTTC
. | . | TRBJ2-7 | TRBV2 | CASSEALTHEQYF | TGTGCCAGCAGTGAAGCTTTGACTCACGAGCAGTACTTC
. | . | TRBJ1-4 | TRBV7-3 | CASSLMATNEKLFF | TGTGCCAGCAGCTTAATGGCAACTAATGAAAAACTGTTTTTT
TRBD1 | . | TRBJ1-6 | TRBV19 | CASSPRDRGRSPLHF | TGTGCCAGTAGTCCCCGGGACAGGGGGCGATCACCCCTCCACTTT
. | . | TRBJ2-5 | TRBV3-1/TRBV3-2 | CASSQAGKTQYF | TGTGCCAGCAGCCAAGCAGGAAAGACCCAGTACTTC
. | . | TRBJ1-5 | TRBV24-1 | CATRAGRGDNQPQHF | TGTGCCACCAGGGCAGGGAGGGGCGACAATCAGCCCCAGCATTTT
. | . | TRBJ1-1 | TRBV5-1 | CASSSQPQGNTEAFF | TGCGCCAGCAGCTCGCAACCCCAGGGGAACACTGAAGCTTTCTTT
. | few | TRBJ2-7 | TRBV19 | CASNPVAGAGGEQYF | TGTGCCAGTAACCCCGTTGCAGGGGCCGGGGGCGAGCAGTACTTC
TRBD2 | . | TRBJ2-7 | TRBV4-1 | CASSPLRSGAYEQYF | TGCGCCAGCAGCCCCCTCCGAAGCGGGGCCTACGAGCAGTACTTC
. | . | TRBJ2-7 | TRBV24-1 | CATSDSIADYEQYF | TGTGCCACCAGTGATTCGATAGCGGACTACGAGCAGTACTTC
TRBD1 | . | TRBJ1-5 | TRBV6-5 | CASSYDRGSNQPQHF | TGTGCCAGCAGTTATGACAGGGGTAGCAATCAGCCCCAGCATTTT
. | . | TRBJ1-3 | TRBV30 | CAWSVLTRSGNTIYF | TGTGCCTGGAGTGTACTAACGAGGTCTGGAAACACCATATATTTT
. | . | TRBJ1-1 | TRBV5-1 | CASSLYRDRMNTEAFF | TGCGCCAGCAGCTTGTACCGCGACAGGATGAACACTGAAGCTTTCTTT
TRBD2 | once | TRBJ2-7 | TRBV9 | CASSVGLAGGTSYEQYF | TGTGCCAGCAGCGTAGGCCTAGCGGGAGGAACGTCCTACGAGCAGTACTTC
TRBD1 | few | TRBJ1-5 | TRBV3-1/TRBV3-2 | CASSLIDRNAGQGFYSNQPQHF | TGTGCCAGCAGCCTGATAGATAGGAATGCGGGACAGGGTTTTTATAGCAATCAGCCCCAGCATTTT
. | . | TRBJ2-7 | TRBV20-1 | CSANGDYEQYF | TGCAGTGCTAACGGGGACTACGAGCAGTACTTC
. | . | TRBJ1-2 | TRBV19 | CAAAGGFGSYGYTF | TGTGCCGCTGCGGGGGGCTTTGGATCTTATGGCTACACCTTC
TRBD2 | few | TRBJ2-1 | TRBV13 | CASSFRLAGVDEQFF | TGTGCCAGCAGCTTCAGACTAGCGGGAGTAGATGAGCAGTTCTTC
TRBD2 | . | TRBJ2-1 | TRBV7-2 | CASSTASGRYNEQFF | TGTGCCAGCAGCACCGCTAGCGGGAGGTACAATGAGCAGTTCTTC
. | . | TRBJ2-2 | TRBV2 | CASSEWGTTGELFF | TGTGCCAGCAGTGAGTGGGGGACCACCGGGGAGCTGTTTTTT
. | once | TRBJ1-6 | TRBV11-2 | CASSYRVANSPLHF | TGTGCCAGCAGCTACAGGGTTGCTAATTCACCCCTCCACTTT
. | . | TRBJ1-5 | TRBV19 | CASSPRGVSNQPQHF | TGTGCCAGTAGCCCTCGGGGTGTTTCCAATCAGCCCCAGCATTTT
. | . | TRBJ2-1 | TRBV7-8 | CASSPVLANNEQFF | TGTGCCAGCAGCCCCGTCCTAGCGAACAATGAGCAGTTCTTC
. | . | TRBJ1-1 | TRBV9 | CASSVGDYNTEAFF | TGTGCCAGCAGCGTAGGGGACTATAACACTGAAGCTTTCTTT
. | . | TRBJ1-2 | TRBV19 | CASTHRAYGYTF | TGTGCCAGTACCCACAGGGCCTATGGCTACACCTTC
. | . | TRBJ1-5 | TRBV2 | CASRDDSNQPQHF | TGTGCCAGCAGAGACGATAGCAATCAGCCCCAGCATTTT
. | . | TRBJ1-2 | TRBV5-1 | CASSLLRDGLYGYTF | TGCGCCAGCAGCTTGCTCCGGGACGGCCTCTATGGCTACACCTTC
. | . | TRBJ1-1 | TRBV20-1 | CSAQNTEAFF | TGCAGTGCTCAGAACACTGAAGCTTTCTTT
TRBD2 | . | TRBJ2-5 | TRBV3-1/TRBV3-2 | CASSQRGGTSGKTQYF | TGTGCCAGCAGCCAGCGAGGAGGGACTAGCGGGAAGACCCAGTACTTC
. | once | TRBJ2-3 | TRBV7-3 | CASSTRGDTQYF | TGTGCCAGCAGCACCCGCGGGGATACGCAGTATTTT
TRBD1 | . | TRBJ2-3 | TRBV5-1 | CASSPMTGGDTQYF | TGCGCCAGCAGCCCGATGACAGGGGGAGATACGCAGTATTTT
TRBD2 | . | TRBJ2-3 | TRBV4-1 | CASSQVGLAGGGADTQYF | TGCGCCAGCAGCCAAGTCGGACTAGCGGGAGGTGGGGCAGATACGCAGTATTTT
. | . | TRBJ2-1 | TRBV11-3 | CASSLEVRDEQFF | TGTGCCAGCAGCCTTGAGGTCAGGGATGAGCAGTTCTTC
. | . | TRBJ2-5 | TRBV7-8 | CASSPQGHETQYF | TGTGCCAGCAGCCCACAGGGACACGAGACCCAGTACTTC
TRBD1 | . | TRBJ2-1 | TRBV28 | CASSLPDRVRGNEQFF | TGTGCCAGCAGTTTGCCTGACAGGGTTCGGGGCAATGAGCAGTTCTTC